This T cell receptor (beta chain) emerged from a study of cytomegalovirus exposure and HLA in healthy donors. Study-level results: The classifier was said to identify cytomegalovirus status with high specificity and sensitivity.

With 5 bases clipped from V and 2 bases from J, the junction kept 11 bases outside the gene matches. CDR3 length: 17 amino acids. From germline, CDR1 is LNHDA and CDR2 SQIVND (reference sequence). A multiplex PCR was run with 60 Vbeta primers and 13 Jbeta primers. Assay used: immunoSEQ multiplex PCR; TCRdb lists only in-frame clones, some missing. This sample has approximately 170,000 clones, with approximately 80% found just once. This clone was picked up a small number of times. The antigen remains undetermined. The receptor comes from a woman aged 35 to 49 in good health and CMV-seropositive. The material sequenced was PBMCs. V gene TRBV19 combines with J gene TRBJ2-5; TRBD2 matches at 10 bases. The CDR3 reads CASSLRRLAGFQETQYF. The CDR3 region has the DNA TGTGCCAGTAGTCTCCGACGACTAGCGGGTTTTCAAGAGACCCAGTACTTC.